The TCR beta chain under discussion was sequenced for a study of T cells in Graves' hyperthyroidism and ophthalmopathy. In the study overall: Peripheral blood was secured at the point of initial diagnosis, before any treatment. Study observations and caveats: Expanded thyroid clonotypes (above 0.001) were mostly also found in blood.

Amplification yielded TCR beta CDR3 regions, with RNA transcripts as the source. TCR CDR3 underwent first-round RT-PCR with the HTBI primer set. TCRdb redid the calling of the multiplex PCR reads with MiXCR, one entry per CDR3 protein. This sample has 300,000 to 450,000 distinct CDR3 sequences, with 15% to 19% found just once. Germline V gene data show CDR1 as MRHNA and CDR2 as SNTAGT. The CDR3 contains 12 residues. V lost 8 bases and J lost 7; bases outside the gene matches: 7. This clonotype was counted between two and nine times. The antigen is unknown. The sequence was obtained from a woman younger than 30 with Graves' hyperthyroidism that later progressed to Graves' ophthalmopathy. The chain couples TRBV6-4 to TRBJ1-2, with TRBD1 matching 7 bases. The sample was blood. The CDR3 DNA follows: TGTGCCAGCCGACAGGGTGACGGTGGCTACACCTTC. Translating gives CASRQGDGGYTF.